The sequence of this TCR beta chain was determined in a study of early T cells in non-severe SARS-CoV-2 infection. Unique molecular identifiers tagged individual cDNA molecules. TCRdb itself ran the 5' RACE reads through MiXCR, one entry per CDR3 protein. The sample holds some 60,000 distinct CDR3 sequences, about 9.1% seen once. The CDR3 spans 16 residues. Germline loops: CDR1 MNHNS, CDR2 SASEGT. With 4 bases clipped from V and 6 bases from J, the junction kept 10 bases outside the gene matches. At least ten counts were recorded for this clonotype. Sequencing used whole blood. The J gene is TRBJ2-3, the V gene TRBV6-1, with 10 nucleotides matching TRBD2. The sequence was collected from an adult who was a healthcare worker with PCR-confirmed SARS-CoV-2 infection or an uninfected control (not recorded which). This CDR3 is CASSANLAGVSDTQYF. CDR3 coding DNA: TGTGCCAGCAGTGCGAATCTAGCGGGAGTTTCCGATACGCAGTATTTT.